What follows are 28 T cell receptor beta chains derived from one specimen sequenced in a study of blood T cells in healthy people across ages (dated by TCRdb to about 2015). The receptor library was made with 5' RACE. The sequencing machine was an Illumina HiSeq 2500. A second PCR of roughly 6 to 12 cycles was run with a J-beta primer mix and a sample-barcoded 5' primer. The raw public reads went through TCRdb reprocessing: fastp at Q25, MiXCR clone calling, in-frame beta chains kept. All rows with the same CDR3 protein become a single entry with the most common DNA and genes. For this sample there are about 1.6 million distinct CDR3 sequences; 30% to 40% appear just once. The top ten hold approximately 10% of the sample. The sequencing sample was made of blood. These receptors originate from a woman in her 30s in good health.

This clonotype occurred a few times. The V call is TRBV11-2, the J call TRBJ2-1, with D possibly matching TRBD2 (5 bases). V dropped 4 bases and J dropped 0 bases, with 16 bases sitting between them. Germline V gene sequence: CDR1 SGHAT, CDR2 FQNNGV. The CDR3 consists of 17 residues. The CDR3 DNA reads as TGTGCCAGCAGCTCATCCGGTGGACTCTACTCCTACAATGAGCAGTTCTTC. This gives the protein CASSSSGGLYSYNEQFF.

The CDR3 DNA reads as TGTGCCAGTACCGCTACCCAGGCGGGGGGAGAGACCCAGTACTTC. Its translation is CASTATQAGGETQYF. The rearrangement joins TRBV19 to TRBJ2-5, with 8 bases matching TRBD2. The germline gives CDR1 LNHDA, CDR2 SQIVND (reference sequence). The ends lost 7 bases at V and 4 bases at J; junction bases unmatched: 11. CDR3 size: 15 residues.

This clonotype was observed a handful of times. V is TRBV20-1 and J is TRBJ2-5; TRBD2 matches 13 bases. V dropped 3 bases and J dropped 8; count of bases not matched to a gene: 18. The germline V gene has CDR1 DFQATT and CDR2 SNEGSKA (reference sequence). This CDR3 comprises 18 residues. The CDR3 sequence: CSASDPGTSGMEGITQYF. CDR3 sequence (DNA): TGCAGTGCTAGTGATCCCGGGACTAGCGGGATGGAGGGGATCACCCAGTACTTC.

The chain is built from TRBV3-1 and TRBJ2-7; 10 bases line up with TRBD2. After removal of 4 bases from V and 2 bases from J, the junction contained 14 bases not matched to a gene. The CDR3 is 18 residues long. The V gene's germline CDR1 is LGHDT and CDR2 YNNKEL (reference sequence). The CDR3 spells CASSLAGLARLGAYEQYF. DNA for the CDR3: TGTGCCAGCAGCCTGGCGGGACTAGCGAGGTTAGGGGCCTACGAGCAGTACTTC.

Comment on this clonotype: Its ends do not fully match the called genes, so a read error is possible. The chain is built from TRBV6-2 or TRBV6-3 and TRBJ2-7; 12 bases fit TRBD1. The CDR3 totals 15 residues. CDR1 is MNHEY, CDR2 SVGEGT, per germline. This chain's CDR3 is CASGYSGTGGGEQYF. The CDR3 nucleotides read TGTGCCAGCGGTTACTCCGGGACAGGGGGCGGCGAGCAGTACTTC.

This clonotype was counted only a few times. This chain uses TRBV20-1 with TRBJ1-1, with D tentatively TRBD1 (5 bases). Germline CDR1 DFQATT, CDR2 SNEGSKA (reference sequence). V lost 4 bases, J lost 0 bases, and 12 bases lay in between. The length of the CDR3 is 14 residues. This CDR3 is CSANRGQLNTEAFF. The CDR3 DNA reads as TGCAGTGCTAACCGGGGCCAACTGAACACTGAAGCTTTCTTT.

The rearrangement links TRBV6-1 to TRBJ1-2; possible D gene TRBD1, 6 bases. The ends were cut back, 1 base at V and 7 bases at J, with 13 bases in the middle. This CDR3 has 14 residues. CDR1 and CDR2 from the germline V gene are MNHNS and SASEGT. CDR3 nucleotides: TGTGCCAGCAGTGAAGTGGGCAGGGGTATTGGCTACACCTTC. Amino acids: CASSEVGRGIGYTF.

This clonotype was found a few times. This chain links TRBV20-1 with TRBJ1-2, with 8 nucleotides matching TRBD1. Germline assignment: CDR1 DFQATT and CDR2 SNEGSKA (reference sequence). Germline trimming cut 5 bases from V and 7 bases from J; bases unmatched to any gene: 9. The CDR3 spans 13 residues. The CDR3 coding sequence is TGCAGTGCTGGCGGACAGGGAGGGAGTGGCTACACCTTC. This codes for CSAGGQGGSGYTF.

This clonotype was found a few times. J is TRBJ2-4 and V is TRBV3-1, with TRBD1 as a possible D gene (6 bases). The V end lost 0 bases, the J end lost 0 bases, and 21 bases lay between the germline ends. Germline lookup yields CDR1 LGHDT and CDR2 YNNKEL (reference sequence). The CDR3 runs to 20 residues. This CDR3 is CASSQDSQDSVLLAKNIQYF. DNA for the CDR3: TGTGCCAGCAGCCAAGATTCCCAGGACAGTGTACTATTAGCCAAAAACATTCAGTACTTC.

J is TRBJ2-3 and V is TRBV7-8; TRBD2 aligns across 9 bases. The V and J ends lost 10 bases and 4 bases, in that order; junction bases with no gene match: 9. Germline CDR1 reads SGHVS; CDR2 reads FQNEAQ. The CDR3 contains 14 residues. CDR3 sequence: CAIFGGRGADTQYF. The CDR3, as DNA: TGTGCCATTTTCGGCGGGAGGGGTGCAGATACGCAGTATTTT.

The CDR3 loop is CASRVCGRGGDEQYF. The CDR3 DNA reads as TGTGCCAGCAGGGTGTGCGGACGTGGGGGAGATGAGCAGTACTTC. V usage is TRBV6-1 and J usage is TRBJ2-5; D may be TRBD1 or TRBD2 (5 bases each). The length of the CDR3 is 15 residues. The ends were cut back, 6 bases at V and 11 bases at J, with 25 bases in the middle. Germline CDR1 MNHNS, CDR2 SASEGT.

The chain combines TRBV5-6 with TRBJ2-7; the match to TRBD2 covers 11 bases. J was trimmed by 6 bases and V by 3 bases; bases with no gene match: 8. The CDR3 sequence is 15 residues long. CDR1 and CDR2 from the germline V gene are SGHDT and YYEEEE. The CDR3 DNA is TGTGCCAGCAGCTCTCGGACTAGCGGGTTCAGCGAGCAGTACTTC. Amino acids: CASSSRTSGFSEQYF.

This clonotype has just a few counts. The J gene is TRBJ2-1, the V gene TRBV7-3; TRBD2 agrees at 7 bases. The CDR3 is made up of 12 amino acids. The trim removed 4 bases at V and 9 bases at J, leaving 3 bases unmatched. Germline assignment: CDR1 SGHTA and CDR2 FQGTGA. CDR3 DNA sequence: TGTGCCAGCAGCTCAGCGGGAACTGAGCAGTTCTTC. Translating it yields CASSSAGTEQFF.

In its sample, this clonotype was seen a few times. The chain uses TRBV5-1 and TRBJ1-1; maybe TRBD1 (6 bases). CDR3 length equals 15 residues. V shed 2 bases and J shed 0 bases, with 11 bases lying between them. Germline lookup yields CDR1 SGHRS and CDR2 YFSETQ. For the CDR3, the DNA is TGCGCCAGCAGCTTTGGACAGCTCATGAACACTGAAGCTTTCTTT. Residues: CASSFGQLMNTEAFF.

CDR3 in amino acids: CASSGEDRNEKLFF. In DNA, the CDR3 is TGTGCCAGCAGTGGAGAGGACCGGAATGAAAAACTGTTTTTT. The V and J genes are TRBV2 and TRBJ1-4; D gene uncertain. With 4 bases removed from V and 5 bases from J, the gap between germline ends came to 11 bases. The CDR3 totals 14 residues. Germline V CDR1 and CDR2: SNHLY, FYNNEI.

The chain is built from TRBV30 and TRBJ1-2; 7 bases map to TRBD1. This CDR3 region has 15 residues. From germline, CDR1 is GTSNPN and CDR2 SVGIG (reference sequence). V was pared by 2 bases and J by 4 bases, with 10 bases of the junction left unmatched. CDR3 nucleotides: TGTGCCTGGAGTCTAGACCCGCAGGGGGTCTATGGCTACACCTTC. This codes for CAWSLDPQGVYGYTF.

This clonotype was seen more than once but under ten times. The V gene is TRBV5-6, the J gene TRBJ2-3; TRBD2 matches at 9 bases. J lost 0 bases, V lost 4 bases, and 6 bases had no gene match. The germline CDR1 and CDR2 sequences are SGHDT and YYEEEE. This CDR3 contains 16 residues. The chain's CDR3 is CASSPMTSGSTDTQYF. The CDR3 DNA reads TGTGCCAGCAGCCCCATGACTAGCGGAAGCACAGATACGCAGTATTTT.

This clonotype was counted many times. CDR3: CASSITGVPSYEQYF. The CDR3 nucleotides read TGTGCCAGCAGCATAACAGGGGTCCCGTCCTACGAGCAGTACTTC. The chain employs TRBV7-2 and TRBJ2-7; 7 positions agree with TRBD1. The V and J ends lost 5 bases and 1 base, in that order; junction bases with no gene match: 8. This CDR3 has 15 residues. Germline assignment: CDR1 SGHTA and CDR2 FQGNSA.

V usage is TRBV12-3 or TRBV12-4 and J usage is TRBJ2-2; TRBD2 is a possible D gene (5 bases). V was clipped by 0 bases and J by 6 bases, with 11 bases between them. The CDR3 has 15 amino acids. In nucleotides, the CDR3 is TGTGCCAGCAGTTTAGCGGGAGTACCCCCCGGGGAGCTGTTTTTT. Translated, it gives CASSLAGVPPGELFF.

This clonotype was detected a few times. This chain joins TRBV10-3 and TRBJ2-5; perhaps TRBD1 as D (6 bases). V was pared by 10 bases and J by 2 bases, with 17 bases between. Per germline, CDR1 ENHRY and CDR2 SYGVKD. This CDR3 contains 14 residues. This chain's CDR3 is CATQNRVGQETQYF. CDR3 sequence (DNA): TGTGCCACACAGAACAGGGTAGGGCAAGAGACCCAGTACTTC.

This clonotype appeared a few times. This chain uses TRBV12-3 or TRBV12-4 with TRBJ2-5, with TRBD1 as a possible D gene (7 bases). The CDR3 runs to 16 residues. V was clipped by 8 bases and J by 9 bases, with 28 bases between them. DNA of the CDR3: TGTGCCAGCCAACGGGGTCCCCAGGGGGTGTGGGAGGCCCAGTACTTC. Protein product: CASQRGPQGVWEAQYF.

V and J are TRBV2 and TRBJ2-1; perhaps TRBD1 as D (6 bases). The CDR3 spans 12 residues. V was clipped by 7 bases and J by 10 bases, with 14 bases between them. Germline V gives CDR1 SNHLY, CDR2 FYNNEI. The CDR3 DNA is TGTGCCAGCAAGAACCTTAGGGGGGAGCAGTTCTTC. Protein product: CASKNLRGEQFF.

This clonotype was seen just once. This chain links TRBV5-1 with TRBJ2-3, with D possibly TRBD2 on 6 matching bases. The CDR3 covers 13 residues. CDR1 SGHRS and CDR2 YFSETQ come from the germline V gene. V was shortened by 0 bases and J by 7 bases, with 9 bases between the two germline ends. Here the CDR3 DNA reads TGCGCCAGCAGCTTGGTGGGGACTTATACGCAGTATTTT. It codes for CASSLVGTYTQYF.

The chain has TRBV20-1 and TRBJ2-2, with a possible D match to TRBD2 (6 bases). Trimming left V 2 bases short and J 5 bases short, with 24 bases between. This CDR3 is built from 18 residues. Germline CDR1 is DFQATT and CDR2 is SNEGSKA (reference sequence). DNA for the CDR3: TGCAGTGCTAGATGGGCGAGCGGGTCGACGCCGGGAACCGGGGAGCTGTTTTTT. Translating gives CSARWASGSTPGTGELFF.

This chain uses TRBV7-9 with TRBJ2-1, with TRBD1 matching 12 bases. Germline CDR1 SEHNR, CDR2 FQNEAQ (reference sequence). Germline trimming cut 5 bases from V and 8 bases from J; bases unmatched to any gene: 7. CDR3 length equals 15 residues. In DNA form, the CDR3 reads TGTGCCAGCAGCGTAGGGGACAGGGGGCCCGATGAGCAGTTCTTC. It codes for CASSVGDRGPDEQFF.

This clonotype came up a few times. In DNA, the CDR3 is TGCAGTGCTAGAGACCGACTAGCGGGCCGCACAGATACGCAGTATTTT. This encodes CSARDRLAGRTDTQYF. This rearrangement joins TRBV20-1 to TRBJ2-3, with 10 bases fitting TRBD2. The CDR3 has 16 amino acids. Germline CDR1 and CDR2: DFQATT and SNEGSKA (reference sequence). Trimming cost V 0 bases and J 1 base; bases outside gene matches: 4.

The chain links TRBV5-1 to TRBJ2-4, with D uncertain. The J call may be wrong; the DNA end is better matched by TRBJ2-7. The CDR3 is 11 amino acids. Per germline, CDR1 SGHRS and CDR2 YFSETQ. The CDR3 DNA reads TGCGCCAGCCTAGAGTGGCACGAGCAGTACTTC. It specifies CASLEWHEQYF.

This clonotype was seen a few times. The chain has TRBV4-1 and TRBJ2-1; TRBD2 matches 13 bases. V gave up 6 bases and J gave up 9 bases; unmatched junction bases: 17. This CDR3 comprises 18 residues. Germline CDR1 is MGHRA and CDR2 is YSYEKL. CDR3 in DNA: TGCGCCAGCAGTCACGGACAGGGAGTAGGACTAGCGGGAGTTGAGCAGTTCTTC. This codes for CASSHGQGVGLAGVEQFF.